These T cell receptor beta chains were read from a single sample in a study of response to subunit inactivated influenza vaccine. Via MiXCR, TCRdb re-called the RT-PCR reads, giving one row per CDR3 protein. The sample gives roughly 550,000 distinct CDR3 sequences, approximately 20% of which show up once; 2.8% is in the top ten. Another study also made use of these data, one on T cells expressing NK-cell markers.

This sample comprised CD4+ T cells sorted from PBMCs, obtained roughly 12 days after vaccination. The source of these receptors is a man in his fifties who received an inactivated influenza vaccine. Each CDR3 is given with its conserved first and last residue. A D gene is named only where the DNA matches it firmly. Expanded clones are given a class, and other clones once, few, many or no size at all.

CASSSSSGKNIQYF | TGCGCCAGCAGCTCCTCGTCAGGGAAAAACATTCAGTACTTC | NA | NA | TRBJ2-4 | TRBV5-1
CSARVAEKLFF | TGCAGTGCTAGAGTAGCTGAAAAACTGTTTTTT | NA | NA | TRBJ1-4 | TRBV20-1
CASSAGLAGTQETQYF | TGTGCCAGCAGCGCAGGACTAGCGGGGACTCAAGAGACCCAGTACTTC | few | TRBD2 | TRBJ2-5 | TRBV11-2
CASSSATGFSYEQYF | TGTGCCAGCAGCTCAGCGACAGGCTTTAGTTACGAGCAGTACTTC | NA | NA | TRBJ2-7 | TRBV7-2
CASSQDLPSGGSMVKADTQYF | TGCGCCAGCAGCCAAGATCTCCCTAGCGGGGGGTCCATGGTGAAGGCAGATACGCAGTATTTT | NA | TRBD2 | TRBJ2-3 | TRBV4-1
CASSLRGILMSNEQFF | TGTGCCAGCAGCTTGAGGGGAATCCTCATGTCTAATGAGCAGTTCTTC | few | NA | TRBJ2-1 | TRBV5-5
CASSLGGLEGYEQYF | TGTGCCAGCAGTTTAGGAGGCCTTGAGGGGTACGAGCAGTACTTC | NA | NA | TRBJ2-7 | TRBV12-3/TRBV12-4
CASSYLTDRGGQAFF | TGTGCCAGCAGTTACCTTACTGACAGGGGAGGACAAGCTTTCTTT | NA | TRBD1 | TRBJ1-1 | TRBV6-5
CASSIIRGGELFF | TGTGCCAGCAGCATAATCAGGGGCGGGGAGCTGTTTTTT | NA | NA | TRBJ2-2 | TRBV11-2
CASSLSSGGANEQFF | TGTGCCAGCAGTTTGTCTAGCGGGGGGGCGAATGAGCAGTTCTTC | NA | TRBD2 | TRBJ2-1 | TRBV6-4
CASSELRGANYGYTF | TGTGCCAGCAGTGAACTTAGGGGGGCGAACTATGGCTACACCTTC | few | NA | TRBJ1-2 | TRBV2
CASSRWSSGNPNEQFF | TGTGCCAGCAGCCGATGGTCTAGCGGGAATCCGAATGAGCAGTTCTTC | few | TRBD2 | TRBJ2-1 | TRBV14
CSVEQAGRGETQYF | TGCAGCGTTGAGCAGGCAGGGAGGGGAGAGACCCAGTACTTC | NA | TRBD2 | TRBJ2-5 | TRBV29-1
CASSSTGTRRYEQYF | TGTGCCAGCAGTTCGACAGGGACTAGACGGTACGAGCAGTACTTC | NA | NA | TRBJ2-7 | TRBV12-3/TRBV12-4
CATSDRDMSSYNEQFF | TGTGCCACCAGTGATCGTGATATGAGCTCCTACAATGAGCAGTTCTTC | NA | NA | TRBJ2-1 | TRBV24-1
CASRPLDRVGTYGYTF | TGTGCCAGTAGACCCCTGGACAGGGTTGGAACCTATGGCTACACCTTC | NA | TRBD1 | TRBJ1-2 | TRBV19
CASSQEETGNEKLFF | TGTGCCAGCAGCCAAGAAGAGACAGGAAATGAAAAACTGTTTTTT | NA | NA | TRBJ1-4 | TRBV4-2
CASSLLTGGGFYGYTF | TGTGCCAGCAGTTTGCTCACAGGGGGCGGGTTCTATGGCTACACCTTC | few | TRBD1 | TRBJ1-2 | TRBV27
CASGQARGRVDEQFF | TGTGCCAGCGGCCAAGCCAGGGGGCGCGTCGATGAGCAGTTCTTC | NA | TRBD1 | TRBJ2-1 | TRBV14
CASSQDVAYTGELFF | TGCGCCAGCAGCCAAGATGTAGCTTACACCGGGGAGCTGTTTTTT | NA | NA | TRBJ2-2 | TRBV4-3
CSAFTGVAQPQHF | TGCAGTGCATTTACAGGGGTGGCTCAGCCCCAGCATTTT | NA | TRBD1 | TRBJ1-5 | TRBV20-1